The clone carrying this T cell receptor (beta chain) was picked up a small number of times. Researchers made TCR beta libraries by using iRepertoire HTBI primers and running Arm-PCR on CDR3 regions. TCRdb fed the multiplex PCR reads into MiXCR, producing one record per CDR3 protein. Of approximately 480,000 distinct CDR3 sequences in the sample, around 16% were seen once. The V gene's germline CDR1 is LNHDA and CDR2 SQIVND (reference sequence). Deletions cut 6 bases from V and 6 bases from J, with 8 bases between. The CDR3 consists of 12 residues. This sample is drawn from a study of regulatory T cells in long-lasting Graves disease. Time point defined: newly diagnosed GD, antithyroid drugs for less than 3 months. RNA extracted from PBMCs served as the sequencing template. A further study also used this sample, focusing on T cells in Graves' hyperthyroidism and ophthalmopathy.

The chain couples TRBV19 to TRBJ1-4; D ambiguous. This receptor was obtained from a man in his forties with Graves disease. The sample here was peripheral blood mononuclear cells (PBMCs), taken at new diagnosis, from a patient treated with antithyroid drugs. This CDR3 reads CASRSVYEKLFF. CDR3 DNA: TGTGCCAGTAGATCGGTGTATGAAAAACTGTTTTTT.